This section outlines one T cell receptor beta chain sequence together with its context. The table lists this clonotype with a few counts. The antigen it binds to is not known. No much larger clone exists at a distance of one base, and base qualities are not known. Library method: PCR. The reads were generated on an Illumina HiSeq 2500. Molecular barcoding was employed in the preparation of TCR libraries, with unique molecular identifiers being used to normalize TCRbeta repertoire quantification. TCRdb reanalyzed the raw reads on its own, using fastp at Q25 for trimming and MiXCR for clone calling, and kept in-frame beta chains. When rows share a CDR3 protein, they turn into one entry using the most common DNA and genes. The sample data list hundreds of thousands of distinct CDR3 sequences, and around a third of these were observed just once. The ten largest make up more than 2% of the sample. From cysteine to phenylalanine, the CDR3 is 16 amino acids long. Only CDR3 DNA remains: 48 bases, in frame from the first base. V was cut back by 3 bases and J by 6 bases, leaving a gap of 17 bases between them.

The data originate from a study of T-cell reconstitution after alpha-beta-depleted transplantation in children (dated by TCRdb to about 2016). Looking at the study overall: The study quantitatively tracked T-cell immune reconstitution after TCRalphabeta/CD19-depleted allogeneic hematopoietic cell transplantation in children using TCR repertoire profiling.

The V gene is TRBV12-3 or TRBV12-4 and the J gene is TRBJ2-2; there is no confident call for the D gene. This receptor was obtained from a human donor who donated a stem cell graft to a child with aplastic anemia. This specimen was PBMCs from the stem cell graft donor, taken from the stem cell graft. The CDR3: CASSFTQYASSGELFF. DNA sequence: TGTGCCAGCAGTTTTACCCAGTACGCCAGCTCCGGGGAGCTGTTTTTT.